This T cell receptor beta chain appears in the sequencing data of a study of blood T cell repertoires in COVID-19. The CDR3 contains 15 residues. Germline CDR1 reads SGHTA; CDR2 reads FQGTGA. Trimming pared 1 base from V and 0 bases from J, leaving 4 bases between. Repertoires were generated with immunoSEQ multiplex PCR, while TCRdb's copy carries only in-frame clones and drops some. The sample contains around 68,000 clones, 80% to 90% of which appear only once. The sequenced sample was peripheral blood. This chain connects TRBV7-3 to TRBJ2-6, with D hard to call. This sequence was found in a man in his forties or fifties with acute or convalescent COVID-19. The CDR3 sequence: CASSLIGSGANVLTF. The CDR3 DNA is TGTGCCAGCAGCTTAATCGGCTCTGGGGCCAACGTCCTGACTTTC.